This T cell receptor (beta chain) was documented in a study of blood T cell repertoires in COVID-19. The study drew participants aged about 18 to 89 years from about two dozen US areas. Assignment of participants to cohorts was predicated upon participant-reported clinical history. All exposed participants met a person with COVID-19 within 2 weeks before entering the study. Authors' methods: Scientists estimated how many nucleated cells there were by amplifying reference gene primers. The assay was immunoSEQ multiplex PCR, and TCRdb's table has in-frame clones only and misses some. That table furnishes V, J and clone size, whereas the DNA furnished D and trimming. The data hold approximately 250,000 clones, with 80% to 95% observed a single time. The receptor's source is a middle-aged man who had been exposed to COVID-19. The source material was PBMCs or T cells enriched from blood (not recorded which).

Here the CDR3 DNA reads TGTGCCAGCTCACTCAGGGGGGAAGATCAGCCCCAGCATTTT. This encodes CASSLRGEDQPQHF. V is TRBV18 and J is TRBJ1-5; TRBD1 matches at 7 bases. Germline V gene lookup returns CDR1 KGHSH and CDR2 LQKENI. The length of the CDR3 is 14 residues. The ends lost 4 bases at V and 5 bases at J; junction bases unmatched: 5.